The table lists the clone carrying this TCR beta chain with many counts. Its antigen is unknown. These data originate in a study of T cell repertoires in cytomegalovirus infection. Study information: Matching HLA type, along with CMV infection, was indicated by public TCR beta signatures.

TCRdb ran MiXCR on the reads and lists one entry per CDR3 protein. The table shows around 280,000 distinct CDR3 sequences, with roughly 15% occurring only once. Findings and caveats of the study: Within the response measured ex vivo, HLA-C-restricted CMV-specific TCR beta clonotypes were dominant.

Germline values: CDR1 SGHTA, CDR2 FQGNSA. With 0 bases clipped from V and 4 bases from J, the junction kept 10 bases outside the gene matches. The CDR3 spans 17 residues. The TCR sequence derives from a human donor in good health (CMV status not recorded). Some clones in this sample may be carry-over from other donors' samples. The chain is built from TRBV7-2 and TRBJ1-2, with TRBD1 identical over 8 bases. Sequencing was carried out using PBMCs. The CDR3 here is CASSLALLRGQGYGYTF. The CDR3 DNA is TGTGCCAGCAGCTTAGCCTTGCTAAGAGGACAGGGCTATGGCTACACCTTC.